Below, 25 T cell receptor beta chains from the same sample are listed, as sequenced in a study of response to subunit inactivated influenza vaccine. TCRdb reprocessed the RT-PCR reads with MiXCR, giving one entry per CDR3 protein. The repertoire holds approximately 530,000 distinct CDR3 sequences, with 10% to 15% as singletons. The specimen comprised PBMCs from blood, sampled more than 35 days after vaccination. The source of these receptors is a man aged 45-60 years who received an inactivated influenza vaccine.

In this sample, this clonotype turned up a few times. The genes are TRBV20-1 and TRBJ2-5, with a possible D match to TRBD1 (6 bases). V lost 6 bases and J 6 bases, leaving 14 bases between the germline ends. The germline V gene encodes CDR1 DFQATT and CDR2 SNEGSKA (reference sequence). This CDR3 is built from 12 residues. The CDR3 is CSAYRDAKTQYF. CDR3 coding DNA: TGCAGTGCCTACAGGGATGCGAAGACCCAGTACTTC.

This clonotype has at least ten counts. V usage is TRBV7-2 and J usage is TRBJ2-1; D gene unclear. The V end lost 3 bases, the J end lost 13 bases, and 16 bases lay between the germline ends. The germline V gene encodes CDR1 SGHTA and CDR2 FQGNSA. The CDR3 is 13 amino acids. The CDR3 region is CASSFEGSAAQFF. The CDR3 coding sequence is TGTGCCAGCAGCTTCGAAGGCAGCGCTGCTCAGTTCTTC.

This clonotype was observed at least ten times. The gene calls are TRBV20-1 and TRBJ2-1; no clear D. The V and J ends lost 6 bases and 5 bases respectively, with 20 bases between them. Germline V gene data show CDR1 as DFQATT and CDR2 as SNEGSKA (reference sequence). The CDR3 sequence is 15 residues long. Here the CDR3 reads CSAEPGTVINNEQFF. The CDR3 DNA reads TGCAGTGCGGAACCCGGCACAGTCATTAACAATGAGCAGTTCTTC.

This chain uses TRBV6-2 or TRBV6-3 with TRBJ2-6; TRBD1 matches at 7 bases. The junction had 13 bases not matched to a gene; V was cut back by 2 bases and J by 0 bases. CDR1 and CDR2 (germline): MNHEY, SVGEGT. CDR3 length: 20 residues. CDR3 loop: CASSYNPRDRRNSGANVLTF. The CDR3 coding sequence is TGTGCCAGCAGTTACAACCCTCGGGACAGACGGAACTCTGGGGCCAACGTCCTGACTTTC.

The genes are TRBV6-2 or TRBV6-3 and TRBJ2-6, with D possibly being TRBD2 (6 bases). The CDR3 covers 17 residues. The V end was cut by 6 bases, the J end by 0 bases, with 15 bases between. CDR1 and CDR2 (germline): MNHEY, SVGEGT. CDR3 loop: CASRTGLFASGANVLTF. CDR3 DNA sequence: TGTGCCAGCAGAACGGGACTCTTTGCCTCTGGGGCCAACGTCCTGACTTTC.

The chain uses TRBV6-2 or TRBV6-3 and TRBJ1-2; D perhaps matches TRBD1 (5 bases). This CDR3 comprises 14 residues. From germline, CDR1 is MNHEY and CDR2 SVGEGT. V dropped 7 bases and J dropped 2 bases, with 14 bases sitting between them. CDR3 sequence: CASISWGKNYGYTF. The CDR3 DNA sequence: TGTGCCAGCATATCATGGGGGAAGAACTATGGCTACACCTTC.

This chain links TRBV5-1 with TRBJ1-6, with D possibly being TRBD1 (5 bases). Germline V gene sequence: CDR1 SGHRS, CDR2 YFSETQ. Trimming shortened V by 4 bases and J by 8 bases, and 16 bases separated the two germline ends. This CDR3 comprises 15 residues. The DNA of the CDR3 is TGCGCCAGCAGCCGGGACGGGGTTAACGATTCACCCCTCCACTTT. This sequence encodes CASSRDGVNDSPLHF.

This clonotype was seen a few times. The J gene is TRBJ1-1, the V gene TRBV20-1, with D tentatively TRBD1 (5 bases). Between the trimmed V and J ends, which lost 6 bases and 0 bases, there was a span of 14 bases. This CDR3 is built from 14 residues. Germline CDR1 and CDR2: DFQATT and SNEGSKA (reference sequence). CDR3 loop: CSALPPGLNTEAFF. The CDR3 DNA sequence: TGCAGTGCGCTACCTCCGGGGCTGAACACTGAAGCTTTCTTT.

This clonotype has just a few counts. CDR3 DNA sequence: TGCGCCAGCAGTGACCTCGCAGGGGGAAGTGCGCAGTATTTT. This translates into CASSDLAGGSAQYF. V and J are TRBV10-1 and TRBJ2-3, with 7 nucleotides matching TRBD1. The trim removed 3 bases at V and 10 bases at J, leaving 10 bases unmatched. Germline CDR1 and CDR2: WNHNN and SYGVQD (reference sequence). The CDR3 loop spans 14 amino acids.

This clonotype was counted a few times. This chain connects TRBV6-4 to TRBJ2-2; TRBD1 aligns across 8 bases. Germline values: CDR1 MRHNA, CDR2 SNTAGT. CDR3 length: 15 residues. The trim removed 2 bases at V and 6 bases at J, leaving 5 bases unmatched. In nucleotides, the CDR3 is TGTGCCAGCAGTGACGGGACAGGCCCAGCCGGGGAGCTGTTTTTT. It codes for CASSDGTGPAGELFF.

V usage is TRBV30 and J usage is TRBJ1-6; D uncertain. Trimming took off 1 base at V and 9 bases at J, with 16 bases between the two ends. Germline-derived CDR1 and CDR2 are GTSNPN and SVGIG (reference sequence). This CDR3 has 15 residues. CDR3: CAWSGPLIGGSPLHF. CDR3 sequence (DNA): TGTGCCTGGAGTGGGCCACTTATAGGAGGTTCACCCCTCCACTTT.

This clonotype was counted between two and nine times. The chain uses TRBV5-1 and TRBJ1-3; unclear D gene. Germline V gene lookup returns CDR1 SGHRS and CDR2 YFSETQ. V was clipped by 4 bases and J by 2 bases, with 16 bases between them. The CDR3 totals 16 residues. The CDR3 spells CASSPLDGGPGNTIYF. CDR3 DNA: TGCGCCAGCAGCCCCTTGGACGGCGGGCCTGGAAACACCATATATTTT.

The chain is built from TRBV6-1 and TRBJ1-1, with D tentatively TRBD1 (6 bases). Trimming took 9 bases from V and 0 from J, leaving 17 bases between them. CDR1 is MNHNS and CDR2 is SASEGT in the germline V gene. There are 15 residues in the CDR3. DNA for the CDR3: TGTGCCAGTTACGGGGGGGGCCTTTTGAACACTGAAGCTTTCTTT. This gives the protein CASYGGGLLNTEAFF.

The chain joins TRBV29-1 to TRBJ2-7; TRBD1 matches 8 bases. The CDR3 sequence is 14 residues long. V shed 7 bases and J 2 bases; nucleotides not matched to a gene: 10. CDR1 is SQVTM, CDR2 ANQGSEA, per germline. CDR3 in amino acids: CSASMGTGTYEQYF. The CDR3 DNA reads as TGCAGCGCCTCCATGGGGACAGGTACCTACGAGCAGTACTTC.

This clonotype came up a few times. The rearrangement uses TRBV10-3 and TRBJ1-6; 7 bases are a match to TRBD1. The ends lost 3 bases at V and 2 bases at J; junction bases unmatched: 4. The germline gives CDR1 ENHRY, CDR2 SYGVKD. The length of the CDR3 is 16 residues. The CDR3 nucleotides are TGTGCCATCAGTGAAGGCCAGGGGGCCTATAATTCACCCCTCCACTTT. The encoded protein is CAISEGQGAYNSPLHF.

This clonotype has a handful of counts. The CDR3 DNA reads TGTGCCAGCAGAGAGGTCGGACTAGCGGGGACCACAGATACGCAGTATTTT. Translating gives CASREVGLAGTTDTQYF. The V gene is TRBV6-1, the J gene TRBJ2-3, with 12 bases aligning to TRBD2. The germline gives CDR1 MNHNS, CDR2 SASEGT. The V gene end was trimmed by 6 bases and the J gene end by 2 bases; junction bases not matched to a gene: 9. The CDR3 covers 17 residues.

The chain uses TRBV20-1 and TRBJ2-5, with TRBD2 matching 10 bases. CDR3 size: 15 residues. Germline V gene lookup returns CDR1 DFQATT and CDR2 SNEGSKA (reference sequence). After removal of 4 bases from V and 0 bases from J, the junction contained 5 bases not matched to a gene. The CDR3 protein is CSATVTSGDQETQYF. The CDR3 DNA follows: TGCAGTGCTACAGTCACTAGCGGGGACCAAGAGACCCAGTACTTC.

V is TRBV20-1 and J is TRBJ1-5; possibly TRBD1 for D (6 bases). The CDR3 is 15 residues long. Trimming stripped 6 bases from V and 6 bases from J, with 21 bases between. The germline V gene encodes CDR1 DFQATT and CDR2 SNEGSKA (reference sequence). Here the CDR3 DNA reads TGCAGTGCGCCCGGGGACAACAAGTTAGGTCAGCCCCAGCATTTT. This gives the protein CSAPGDNKLGQPQHF.

The V and J genes are TRBV6-1 and TRBJ2-5; 12 bases align to TRBD1. Looked up from germline, CDR1 is MNHNS and CDR2 is SASEGT. The CDR3 is 15 residues long. Trimming cost V 3 bases and J 4 bases; bases outside gene matches: 3. CDR3 residues: CASSDGTGGRETQYF. In DNA, the CDR3 is TGTGCCAGCAGTGACGGGACAGGGGGCAGAGAGACCCAGTACTTC.

This clonotype was seen only a few times. The chain carries TRBV15 and TRBJ2-5; D is unclear. With 4 bases removed from V and 5 bases from J, the gap between germline ends came to 11 bases. CDR3 length: 13 amino acids. Germline V CDR1 and CDR2: LNHNV, YYDKDF (reference sequence). CDR3 residues: CATSTPIGETQYF. CDR3 in DNA: TGTGCCACCAGCACCCCGATCGGGGAGACCCAGTACTTC. Variable domain in full (rest from reference TRBV15 and TRBJ2-5): DAMVIQNPRYQVTQFGKPVTLSCSQTLNHNVMYWYQQKSSQAPKLLFHYYDKDFNNEADTPDNFQSRRPNTSFCFLDIRSPGLGDTAMYLCATSTPIGETQYFGPGTRLLVL.

V usage is TRBV10-3 and J usage is TRBJ2-5, with D perhaps matching TRBD1 (5 bases). Trimming pared 5 bases from V and 5 bases from J, leaving 15 bases between. CDR3 length: 14 amino acids. Germline assignment: CDR1 ENHRY and CDR2 SYGVKD. The CDR3 is CAISQTDKRETQYF. The CDR3 DNA follows: TGTGCCATCAGTCAGACAGACAAGCGCGAGACCCAGTACTTC.

This clonotype was counted only a few times. The chain recombines TRBV12-3 or TRBV12-4 with TRBJ2-6, with D possibly being TRBD2 (6 bases). Trimming left V 1 base short and J 2 bases short, with 6 bases between. CDR3 size: 15 residues. The chain's CDR3 is CASSLGLAGANVLTF. CDR3 DNA sequence: TGTGCCAGCAGTTTAGGACTAGCTGGGGCCAACGTCCTGACTTTC.

The table lists this clonotype with a few counts. The chain links TRBV20-1 to TRBJ1-2, with TRBD1 matching 9 bases. Germline CDR1 DFQATT, CDR2 SNEGSKA (reference sequence). Unmatched junction bases numbered 2, after V lost 6 bases and J lost 0 bases. This CDR3 contains 13 residues. CDR3 in amino acids: CSAGDRANYGYTF. CDR3 nucleotide sequence: TGCAGTGCGGGGGACAGGGCTAACTATGGCTACACCTTC.

A few counts support this clonotype. The V gene is TRBV6-5, the J gene TRBJ1-1; perhaps TRBD1 as D (6 bases). The CDR3 loop spans 17 amino acids. Deletions cut 2 bases from V and 1 base from J, with 17 bases between. From germline, CDR1 is MNHEY and CDR2 SVGAGI. In DNA, the CDR3 is TGTGCCAGCAGTTACAATATCCGGGGACACACGAACACTGAAGCTTTCTTT. Translating it yields CASSYNIRGHTNTEAFF.

This clonotype showed up just a few times. V usage is TRBV9 and J usage is TRBJ2-1; the D is unclear. V gave up 0 bases and J gave up 5 bases, with 6 bases separating them. Germline-derived CDR1 and CDR2 are SGDLS and YYNGEE. The CDR3 runs to 13 residues. The CDR3 reads CASSVARHNEQFF. The CDR3 DNA reads TGTGCCAGCAGCGTAGCCCGACACAATGAGCAGTTCTTC.